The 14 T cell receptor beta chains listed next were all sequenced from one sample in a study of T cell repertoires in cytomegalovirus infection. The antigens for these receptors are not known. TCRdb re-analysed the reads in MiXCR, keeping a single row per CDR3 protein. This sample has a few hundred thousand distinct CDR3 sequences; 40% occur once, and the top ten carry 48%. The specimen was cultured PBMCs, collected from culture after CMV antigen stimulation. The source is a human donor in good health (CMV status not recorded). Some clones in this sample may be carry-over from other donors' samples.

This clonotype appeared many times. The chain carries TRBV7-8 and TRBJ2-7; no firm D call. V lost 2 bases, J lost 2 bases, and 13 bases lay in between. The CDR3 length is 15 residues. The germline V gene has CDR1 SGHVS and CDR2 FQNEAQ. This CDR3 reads CASSLYAHNAYEQYF. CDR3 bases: TGTGCCAGCAGCTTATACGCTCATAACGCCTACGAGCAGTACTTC.

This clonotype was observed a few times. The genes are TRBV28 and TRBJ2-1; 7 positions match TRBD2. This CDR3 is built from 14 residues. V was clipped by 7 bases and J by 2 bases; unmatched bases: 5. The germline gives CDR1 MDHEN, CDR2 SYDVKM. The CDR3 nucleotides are TGTGCCAGCATCACCAGCGGGGCCTACAATGAGCAGTTCTTC. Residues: CASITSGAYNEQFF.

The CDR3 loop reads CASSQDWIAGVDTQYF. CDR3 sequence (DNA): TGCGCCAGCAGCCAAGATTGGATAGCGGGTGTCGATACGCAGTATTTT. This sequence joins TRBV4-3 and TRBJ2-3; 7 nucleotides match TRBD2. V was pared by 0 bases and J by 6 bases, with 9 bases of the junction left unmatched. The CDR3 totals 16 residues. CDR1 LGHNA and CDR2 YSLEER come from the germline V gene.

In DNA form, the CDR3 reads TGTGCCAGCAGCATGGCCGGGACTAGCGGCTACGAGCAGTACTTC. The encoded protein is CASSMAGTSGYEQYF. The rearrangement uses TRBV7-1 and TRBJ2-7; TRBD2 aligns across 11 bases. TRBV7-1 is filed as an ORF, its function uncertain. The CDR3 is made up of 15 amino acids. The junction had 6 bases not matched to a gene; V was cut back by 5 bases and J by 3 bases.

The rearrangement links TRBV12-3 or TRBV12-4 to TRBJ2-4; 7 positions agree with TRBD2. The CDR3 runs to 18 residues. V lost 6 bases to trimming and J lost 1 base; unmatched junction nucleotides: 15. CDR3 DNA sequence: TGTGCCAGCAGCCCTGGGGAGGGCCGTCCTTTGGCCAAAAACATTCAGTACTTC. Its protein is CASSPGEGRPLAKNIQYF.

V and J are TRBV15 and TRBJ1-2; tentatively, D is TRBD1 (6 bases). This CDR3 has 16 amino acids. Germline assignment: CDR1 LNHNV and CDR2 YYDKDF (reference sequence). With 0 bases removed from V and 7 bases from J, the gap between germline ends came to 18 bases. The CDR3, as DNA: TGTGCCACCAGCAGAGATCCCTGGGGCAGGGGATCTGGCTACACCTTC. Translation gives CATSRDPWGRGSGYTF. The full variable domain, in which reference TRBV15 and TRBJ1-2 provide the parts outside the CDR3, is DAMVIQNPRYQVTQFGKPVTLSCSQTLNHNVMYWYQQKSSQAPKLLFHYYDKDFNNEADTPDNFQSRRPNTSFCFLDIRSPGLGDTAMYLCATSRDPWGRGSGYTFGSGTRLTVV.

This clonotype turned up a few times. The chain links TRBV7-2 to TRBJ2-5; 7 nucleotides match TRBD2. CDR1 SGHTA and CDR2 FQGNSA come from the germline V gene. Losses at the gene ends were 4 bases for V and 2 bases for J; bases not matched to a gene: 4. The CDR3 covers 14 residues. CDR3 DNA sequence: TGTGCCAGCAGCTCTCTGGGGGGGCAAGAGACCCAGTACTTC. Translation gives CASSSLGGQETQYF.

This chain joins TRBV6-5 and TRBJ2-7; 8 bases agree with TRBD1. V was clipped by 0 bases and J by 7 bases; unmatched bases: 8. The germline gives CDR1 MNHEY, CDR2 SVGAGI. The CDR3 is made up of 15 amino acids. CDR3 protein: CASSYSRTGLGEQYF. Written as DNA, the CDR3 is TGTGCCAGCAGTTACTCGAGGACAGGGCTTGGAGAGCAGTACTTC.

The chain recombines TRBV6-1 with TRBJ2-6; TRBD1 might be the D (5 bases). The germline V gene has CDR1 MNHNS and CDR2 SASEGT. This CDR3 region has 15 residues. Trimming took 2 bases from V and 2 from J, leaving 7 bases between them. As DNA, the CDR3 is TGTGCCAGCAGTGAAATAGGGGCTGGGGCCAACGTCCTGACTTTC. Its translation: CASSEIGAGANVLTF.

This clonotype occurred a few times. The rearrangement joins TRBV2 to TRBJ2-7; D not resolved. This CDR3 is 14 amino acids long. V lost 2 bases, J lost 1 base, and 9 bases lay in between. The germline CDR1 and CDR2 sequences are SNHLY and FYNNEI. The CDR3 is CASSEQGVSYEQYF. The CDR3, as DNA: TGTGCCAGCAGTGAACAAGGCGTATCCTACGAGCAGTACTTC.

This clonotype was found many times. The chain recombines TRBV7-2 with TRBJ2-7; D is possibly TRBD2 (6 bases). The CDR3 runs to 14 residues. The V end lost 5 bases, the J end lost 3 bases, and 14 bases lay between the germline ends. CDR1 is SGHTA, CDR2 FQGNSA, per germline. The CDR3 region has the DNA TGTGCCAGCAGCACAACAGCGGGTAACTACGAGCAGTACTTC. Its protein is CASSTTAGNYEQYF.

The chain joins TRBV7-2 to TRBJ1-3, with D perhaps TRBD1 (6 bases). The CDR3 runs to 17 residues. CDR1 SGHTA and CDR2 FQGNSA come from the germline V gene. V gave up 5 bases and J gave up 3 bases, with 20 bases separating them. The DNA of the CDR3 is TGTGCCAGCAGCACCGACAGGACAGAGAGTAGTGGAAACACCATATATTTT. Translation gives CASSTDRTESSGNTIYF.

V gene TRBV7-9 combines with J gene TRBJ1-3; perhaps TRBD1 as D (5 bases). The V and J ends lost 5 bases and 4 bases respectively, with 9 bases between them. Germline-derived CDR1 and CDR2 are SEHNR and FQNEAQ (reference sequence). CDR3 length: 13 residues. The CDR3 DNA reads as TGTGCCAGCAGCGACAGAGCAGGAAACACCATATATTTT. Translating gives CASSDRAGNTIYF.

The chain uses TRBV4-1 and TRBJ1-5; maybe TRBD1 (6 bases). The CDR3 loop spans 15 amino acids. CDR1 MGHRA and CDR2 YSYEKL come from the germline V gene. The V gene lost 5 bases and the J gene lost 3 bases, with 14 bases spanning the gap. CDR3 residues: CASSARYRDNQPQHF. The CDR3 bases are TGCGCCAGCAGCGCCCGATACAGGGACAATCAGCCCCAGCATTTT.